Sequencing of this TCR beta chain was carried out in a study of blood T cell repertoires in COVID-19. Study processing details: Estimation of nucleated cell counts was performed using reference gene primer amplification. Profiled with immunoSEQ multiplex PCR; TCRdb holds only in-frame clones, not every one. Clonal size and the V and J genes are those of that table, whereas D and trimming came from the DNA. The sample holds 150,000 to 200,000 clones, around 86% seen once. The CDR3 length is 18 residues. J was trimmed by 5 bases and V by 1 base; bases with no gene match: 10. Germline-derived CDR1 and CDR2 are LGHNA and YNFKEQ.

The genes are TRBV4-2 and TRBJ2-3; 12 bases agree with TRBD2. What was sequenced was peripheral blood. The clonotype was recovered from a man aged 50 to 59 with active or convalescent COVID-19. The CDR3 DNA reads as TGTGCCAGCAGCCAAGTAGTCCTAGCGGGAGGGGAAAAAGATACGCAGTATTTT. It codes for CASSQVVLAGGEKDTQYF.